Listed below are T cell receptor beta chains from one sample, sequenced in a study of human T cells and chemical hapten exposure. One entry per CDR3 protein results from TCRdb running MiXCR on the RACE reads. Counted here are 80,000 to 100,000 distinct CDR3 sequences, 27% occurring once; the ten biggest clones make up 10%. The source material was whole blood, sampled in connection with sensitization to the hapten diphenylcyclopropenone (DPC). These receptor sequences come from a man aged 35-49 years with alopecia areata. Some clones in this sample may be carry-over from other donors' samples. Each CDR3 is given with its conserved first and last residue. D genes are given only for firm matches. The size field is filled for only some rows; it gives once, few, many or a size class.

TRBJ1-6 | TRBD1 | once | TRBV9 | CASSPGQGYNSPLHF | TGTGCCAGCAGCCCAGGACAGGGATATAATTCACCCCTCCACTTT
TRBJ1-1 | - | few | TRBV5-4 | CASSLDFVAEAFF | TGTGCCAGCAGCTTGGACTTTGTAGCTGAAGCTTTCTTT
TRBJ2-5 | - | few | TRBV12-3/TRBV12-4 | CASSFSPNRQETQYF | TGTGCCAGCAGTTTTAGCCCGAATCGCCAAGAGACCCAGTACTTC
TRBJ2-3 | - | - | TRBV5-1 | CASRHSTDTQYF | TGCGCCAGCAGGCATAGCACAGATACGCAGTATTTT
TRBJ2-7 | TRBD1 | - | TRBV20-1 | CSASRAGGATTYEQYF | TGCAGTGCTAGTCGGGCAGGGGGCGCGACCACCTACGAGCAGTACTTC
TRBJ2-1 | - | once | TRBV28 | CASALGPNEQFF | TGTGCCAGCGCGCTAGGACCGAATGAGCAGTTCTTC
TRBJ2-3 | - | once | TRBV21-1 | CASSNRGLEDTQYF | TGTGCCAGCAGCAACCGGGGCCTTGAAGATACGCAGTATTTT
TRBJ2-2 | TRBD2 | few | TRBV10-3 | CAISVWGLAGVSDTGELFF | TGTGCCATCAGTGTGTGGGGACTAGCGGGAGTCTCGGACACCGGGGAGCTGTTTTTT
TRBJ1-4 | - | few | TRBV7-2 | CASSLDIRAATNEKLFF | TGTGCCAGCAGCTTAGATATCAGAGCTGCAACTAATGAAAAACTGTTTTTT
TRBJ2-7 | TRBD2 | - | TRBV12-3/TRBV12-4 | CASSYPPTGGAYEQYF | TGTGCCAGCAGCTACCCCCCTACGGGAGGGGCCTACGAGCAGTACTTC
TRBJ2-1 | TRBD2 | few | TRBV5-1 | CASSSGGREGSSEQFF | TGCGCCAGCAGCTCTGGAGGGCGGGAGGGAAGCAGTGAGCAGTTCTTC
TRBJ2-1 | TRBD2 | once | TRBV6-1 | CASSETAGGSYNEQFF | TGTGCCAGCAGTGAAACTGCGGGAGGGTCCTACAATGAGCAGTTCTTC
TRBJ2-1 | TRBD2 | - | TRBV27 | CASSPLAGGINEQFF | TGTGCCAGCAGTCCACTAGCGGGAGGTATCAATGAGCAGTTCTTC
TRBJ2-7 | TRBD1 | - | TRBV28 | CASSVWDRVSYEQYF | TGTGCCAGCAGTGTTTGGGACAGGGTCAGCTACGAGCAGTACTTC
TRBJ2-3 | - | - | TRBV27 | CSSSSPGSTDTQYF | TGTTCCAGCAGTTCCCCGGGGAGCACAGATACGCAGTATTTT
TRBJ1-6 | TRBD1 | - | TRBV24-1 | CATSEGGQGTNSPLHF | TGTGCCACCAGTGAAGGTGGACAGGGGACAAATTCACCCCTCCACTTT
TRBJ1-1 | TRBD1 | few | TRBV14 | CASSGHRGQGLGTEAFF | TGTGCCAGCAGCGGACACAGGGGGCAAGGTCTGGGAACTGAAGCTTTCTTT
TRBJ2-1 | TRBD2 | - | TRBV20-1 | CSALSTSGFSNEQFF | TGCAGTGCTCTTTCGACTAGCGGCTTTAGTAATGAGCAGTTCTTC
TRBJ2-1 | TRBD2 | - | TRBV29-1 | CSVEDGSGSDEQFF | TGCAGCGTTGAAGATGGTAGCGGGAGCGATGAGCAGTTCTTC
TRBJ2-7 | - | few | TRBV15 | CATSSGGPTYEQYF | TGTGCCACCAGTTCCGGTGGACCGACCTACGAGCAGTACTTC
TRBJ2-5 | - | few | TRBV6-5 | CASSYQGQETQYF | TGTGCCAGCAGTTACCAGGGCCAAGAGACCCAGTACTTC
TRBJ1-2 | - | - | TRBV2 | CASTKDSYGDTF | TGTGCCAGCACCAAGGACAGTTATGGCGACACCTTC
TRBJ2-1 | - | - | TRBV18 | CASSPPVLDEQFF | TGTGCCAGCTCACCACCGGTACTGGATGAGCAGTTCTTC
TRBJ1-1 | - | few | TRBV3-1 | CASSQSPSPNTEAFF | TGTGCCAGCAGCCAAAGCCCCAGCCCAAACACTGAAGCTTTCTTT
TRBJ1-3 | TRBD1 | few | TRBV10-2 | CASTNRGSSGNTIYF | TGCGCCAGCACAAACAGGGGAAGCTCTGGAAACACCATATATTTT
TRBJ2-7 | - | - | TRBV28 | CASRNPGTEDHEQYF | TGTGCCAGCAGGAACCCCGGGACCGAGGACCACGAGCAGTACTTC
TRBJ2-1 | TRBD2 | few | TRBV7-9 | CASSRGTSGRIGNEQFF | TGTGCCAGCAGCCGGGGGACTAGCGGACGAATCGGAAATGAGCAGTTCTTC
TRBJ2-1 | - | few | TRBV6-9 | CATPAAGLQSGSYNEQFF | TGTGCCACCCCGGCCGCGGGACTCCAGAGCGGCTCCTACAATGAGCAGTTCTTC
TRBJ1-5 | - | few | TRBV6-1 | CASSDWGSNQPQHF | TGTGCCAGCAGTGATTGGGGTAGCAATCAGCCCCAGCATTTT
TRBJ2-7 | - | - | TRBV9 | CASSLAASSYEQYF | TGTGCCAGCAGCTTAGCGGCTAGCTCCTACGAGCAGTACTTC
TRBJ1-3 | - | few | TRBV6-2/TRBV6-3 | CASSYSPPGNTIYF | TGTGCCAGCAGTTACTCGCCACCTGGAAACACCATATATTTT
TRBJ1-1 | TRBD1 | large | TRBV28 | CASSNLPGTASRMNTEAFF | TGTGCCAGCAGTAACCTTCCCGGGACAGCCTCGCGGATGAACACTGAAGCTTTCTTT
TRBJ1-5 | - | few | TRBV7-2 | CASSLGQLVDQPQHF | TGTGCCAGCAGTCTGGGGCAGCTAGTGGATCAGCCCCAGCATTTT
TRBJ1-4 | TRBD1 | - | TRBV18 | CASSRETDRGGEKLFF | TGTGCCAGCTCACGCGAGACGGACAGGGGGGGTGAAAAACTGTTTTTT
TRBJ2-1 | TRBD1 | - | TRBV9 | CASSQRTGERNEQFF | TGTGCCAGCAGCCAGAGGACAGGGGAGCGGAATGAGCAGTTCTTC
TRBJ2-5 | TRBD2 | - | TRBV5-5 | CASSLSLAGGGGETQYF | TGTGCCAGCAGCTTGTCACTAGCGGGAGGGGGAGGCGAGACCCAGTACTTC
TRBJ2-1 | TRBD2 | - | TRBV27 | CASSLSLGTSGRTEQFF | TGTGCCAGCAGTTTATCTTTAGGGACTAGCGGGAGGACTGAGCAGTTCTTC
TRBJ2-3 | TRBD2 | - | TRBV12-3/TRBV12-4 | CASSPGGSGRGSTDTQYF | TGTGCCAGCAGCCCAGGAGGGAGCGGGAGGGGAAGCACAGATACGCAGTATTTT
TRBJ2-3 | TRBD2 | many | TRBV6-1 | CASRALAGVSLVGTDTQYF | TGTGCCAGCAGGGCCTTAGCGGGAGTTTCGTTAGTTGGCACAGATACGCAGTATTTT
TRBJ1-5 | - | - | TRBV28 | CASRGGGTPSNQPQHF | TGTGCCAGCAGGGGGGGAGGCACACCTAGCAATCAGCCCCAGCATTTT